This entry features one TCR beta chain sequence. Its matching antigen is unknown. This sample was taken from a study of cytomegalovirus exposure and HLA in healthy donors. Whole-study results and caveats: Excluded were some V segments that proved indistinguishable, including TRBV6-2 and TRBV6-3. Upon later analysis, TCR association rates were observed to vary by HLA locus, being highest for DRB1 and lowest for HLA-C. As immune exposure information, only CMV serostatus was available. In vitro experiments confirmed that three CMV-associated chains were specific for CMV antigens.

Use of 60 Vbeta and 13 Jbeta primers characterized the PCR. Sequencing was performed with immunoSEQ multiplex PCR; in TCRdb, only in-frame clones are kept and a portion is missing. The data show just over 150,000 clones, about 65% seen once. Germline values: CDR1 SGHDT, CDR2 YYEEEE. The CDR3 covers 15 residues. Trimming took 4 bases from V and 1 from J, leaving 11 bases between them. The chain employs TRBV5-6 and TRBJ2-2, with a possible D match to TRBD2 (6 bases). Sequencing used PBMCs. The sequence was obtained from a middle-aged man in good health and CMV-seropositive. Here the CDR3 reads CASSRVGGNTGELFF. In nucleotides, the CDR3 is TGTGCCAGCAGCCGTGTGGGGGGGAACACCGGGGAGCTGTTTTTT.